This TCR beta chain was captured by sequencing in a study of T-cell memory formation after mild COVID-19. This clonotype has at least ten counts. Its antigen is currently unknown. Trimming removed 6 bases from V and 5 bases from J, with 16 bases in between. Germline values: CDR1 SEHNR, CDR2 FQNEAQ (reference sequence). This CDR3 is built from 14 residues. MiXCR, run by TCRdb on the 5' RACE reads, gives a single entry per CDR3 protein. The sample holds around 36,000 distinct CDR3 sequences, approximately 10% seen once. Regarding the study as a whole: Among CD4+ contracting clones, most were CM and EM, and CD8+ ones EMRA.

The sample was PBMCs or a T cell subset sorted from them (not recorded which). The chain links TRBV7-9 to TRBJ2-5, with D hard to call. This TCR came from a young man who had mild COVID-19 (a few samples of this study predate the infection). Cell type and time point are not known. CDR3 residues: CASSLTSGWETQYF. The CDR3 nucleotides are TGTGCCAGCAGTTTAACCTCCGGGTGGGAGACCCAGTACTTC.